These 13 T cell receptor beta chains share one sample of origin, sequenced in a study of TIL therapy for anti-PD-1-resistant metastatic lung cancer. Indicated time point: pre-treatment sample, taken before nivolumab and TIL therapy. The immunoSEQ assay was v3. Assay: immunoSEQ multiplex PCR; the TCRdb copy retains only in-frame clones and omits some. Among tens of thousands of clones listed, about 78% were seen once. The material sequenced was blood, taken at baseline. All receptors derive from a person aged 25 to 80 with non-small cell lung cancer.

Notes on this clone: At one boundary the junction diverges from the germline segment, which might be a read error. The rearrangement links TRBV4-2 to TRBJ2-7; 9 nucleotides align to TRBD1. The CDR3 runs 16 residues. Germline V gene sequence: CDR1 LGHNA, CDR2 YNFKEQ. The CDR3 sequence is CASSPTAGQGSHEQYF. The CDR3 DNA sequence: TGTGCCAGCAGCCCCACGGCGGGACAGGGCTCCCACGAGCAGTACTTC.

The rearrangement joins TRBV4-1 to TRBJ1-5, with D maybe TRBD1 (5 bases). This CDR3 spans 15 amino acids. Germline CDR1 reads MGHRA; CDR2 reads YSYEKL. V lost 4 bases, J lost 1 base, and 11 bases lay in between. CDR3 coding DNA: TGCGCCAGCAGCCCGGGACTGTTGAGCAATCAGCCCCAGCATTTT. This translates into CASSPGLLSNQPQHF.

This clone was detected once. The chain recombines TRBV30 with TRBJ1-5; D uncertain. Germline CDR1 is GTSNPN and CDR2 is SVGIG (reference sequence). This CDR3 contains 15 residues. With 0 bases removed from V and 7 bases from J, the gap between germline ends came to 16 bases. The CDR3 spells CAWSVTWASRQPQHF. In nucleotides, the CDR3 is TGTGCCTGGAGTGTAACCTGGGCCTCTAGGCAGCCCCAGCATTTT.

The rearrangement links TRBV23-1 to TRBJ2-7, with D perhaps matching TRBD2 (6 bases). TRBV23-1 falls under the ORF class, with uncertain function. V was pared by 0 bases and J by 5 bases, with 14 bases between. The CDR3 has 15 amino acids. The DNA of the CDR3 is TGCGCCAGCAGTCAATCTCGGGGGAGAGTCAACGAGCAGTACTTC. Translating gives CASSQSRGRVNEQYF.

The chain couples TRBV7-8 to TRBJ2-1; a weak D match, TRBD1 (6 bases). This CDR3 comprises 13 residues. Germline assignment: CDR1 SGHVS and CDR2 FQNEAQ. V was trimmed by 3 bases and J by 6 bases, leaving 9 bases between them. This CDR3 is CASSFNRANEQFF. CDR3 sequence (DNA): TGTGCCAGCAGCTTCAACAGGGCCAATGAGCAGTTCTTC. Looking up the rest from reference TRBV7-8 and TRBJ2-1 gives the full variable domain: GAGVSQSPRYKVAKRGQDVALRCDPISGHVSLFWYQQALGQGPEFLTYFQNEAQLDKSGLPSDRFFAERPEGSVSTLKIQRTQQEDSAVYLCASSFNRANEQFFGPGTRLTVL.

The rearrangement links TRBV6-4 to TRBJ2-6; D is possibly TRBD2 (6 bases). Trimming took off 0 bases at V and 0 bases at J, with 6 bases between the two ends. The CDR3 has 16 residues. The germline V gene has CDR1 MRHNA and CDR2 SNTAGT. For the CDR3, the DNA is TGTGCCAGCAGTGACTCGGGAGGCTCTGGGGCCAACGTCCTGACTTTC. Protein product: CASSDSGGSGANVLTF.

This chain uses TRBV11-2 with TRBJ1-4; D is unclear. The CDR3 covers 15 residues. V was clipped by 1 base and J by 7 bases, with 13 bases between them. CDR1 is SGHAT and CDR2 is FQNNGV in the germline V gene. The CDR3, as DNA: TGTGCCAGCAGCTTAGCGGGGTGGGCCGGTGAAAAACTGTTTTTT. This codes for CASSLAGWAGEKLFF.

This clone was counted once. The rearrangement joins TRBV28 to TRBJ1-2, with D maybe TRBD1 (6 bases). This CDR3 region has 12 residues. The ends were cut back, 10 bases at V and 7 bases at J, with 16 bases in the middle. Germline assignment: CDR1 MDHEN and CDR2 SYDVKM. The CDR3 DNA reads TGTGCCACCTACCGCAGGGGCTCTGGCTACACCTTC. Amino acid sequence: CATYRRGSGYTF.

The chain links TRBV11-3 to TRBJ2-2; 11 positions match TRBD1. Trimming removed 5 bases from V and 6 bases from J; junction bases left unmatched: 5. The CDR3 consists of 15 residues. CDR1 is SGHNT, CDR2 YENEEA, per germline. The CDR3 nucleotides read TGTGCCAGCAGCCTGATGGGACAGGGGGCCGGGGAGCTGTTTTTT. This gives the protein CASSLMGQGAGELFF.

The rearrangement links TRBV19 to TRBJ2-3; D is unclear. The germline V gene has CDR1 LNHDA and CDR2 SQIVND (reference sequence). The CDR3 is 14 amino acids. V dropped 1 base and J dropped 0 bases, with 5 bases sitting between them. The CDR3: CASSIGVSTDTQYF. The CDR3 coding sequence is TGTGCCAGTAGTATAGGAGTTAGCACAGATACGCAGTATTTT.

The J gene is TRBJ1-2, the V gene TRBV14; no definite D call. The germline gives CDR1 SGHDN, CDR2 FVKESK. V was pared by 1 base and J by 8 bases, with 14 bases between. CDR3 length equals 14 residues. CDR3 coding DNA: TGTGCCAGCAGCCAAGTGGCGTGGGATAGGGGCTACACCTTC. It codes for CASSQVAWDRGYTF.

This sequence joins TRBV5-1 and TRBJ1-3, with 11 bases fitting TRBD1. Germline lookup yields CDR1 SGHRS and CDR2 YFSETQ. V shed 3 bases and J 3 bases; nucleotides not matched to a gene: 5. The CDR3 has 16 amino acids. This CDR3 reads CASSYGDRGFGNTIYF. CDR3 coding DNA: TGCGCCAGCAGCTACGGGGACAGGGGGTTTGGAAACACCATATATTTT.

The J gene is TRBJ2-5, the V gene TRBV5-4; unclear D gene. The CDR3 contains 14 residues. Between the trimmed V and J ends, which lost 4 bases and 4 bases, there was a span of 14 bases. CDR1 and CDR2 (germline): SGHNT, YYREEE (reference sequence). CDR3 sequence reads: CASSPPSSSETQYF. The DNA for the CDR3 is TGTGCCAGCAGCCCCCCTAGTTCCTCAGAGACCCAGTACTTC.